These 30 T cell receptor beta chains originate from one sample sequenced in a study of shared clonotypes between healthy human individuals. Repertoires were generated with immunoSEQ multiplex PCR, while TCRdb's copy carries only in-frame clones and drops some. The repertoire holds about 2 million clones, with roughly 95% as singletons. The naive CD8 fraction comprised CD45RO-negative cells positively selected for CCR7 and excluded terminally differentiated effector memory CD45RA+ cells. The specimen was naive CD8+ T cells sorted from blood. The receptors shown here come from a man younger than 30 in good health.

Concerning this clone: Other DNA sequences within the sample encode an identical CDR3. The rearrangement uses TRBV9 and TRBJ1-2; D not resolved. Per the germline V gene, CDR1 is SGDLS and CDR2 is YYNGEE. V was trimmed by 0 bases and J by 0 bases, leaving 9 bases between them. The CDR3 covers 15 residues. CDR3 region: CASSVVGNPNYGYTF. In DNA, the CDR3 is TGTGCCAGCAGCGTAGTAGGAAACCCTAACTATGGCTACACCTTC.

The rearrangement links TRBV9 to TRBJ2-3, with 12 bases aligning to TRBD2. V lost 3 bases to trimming and J lost 0 bases; unmatched junction nucleotides: 14. Germline V gene data show CDR1 as SGDLS and CDR2 as YYNGEE. This CDR3 is 20 amino acids long. In DNA form, the CDR3 reads TGTGCCAGCAGCGGCAAGGGACTAGCGGGCGTCTCGAGGAGCACAGATACGCAGTATTTT. Amino acid sequence: CASSGKGLAGVSRSTDTQYF.

This clone was seen just once. This chain joins TRBV9 and TRBJ1-2; 7 bases fit TRBD1. CDR1 and CDR2 from the germline V gene are SGDLS and YYNGEE. The trim removed 2 bases at V and 4 bases at J, leaving 8 bases unmatched. The CDR3 covers 15 residues. CDR3 loop: CASSVEQGISYGYTF. The CDR3, as DNA: TGTGCCAGCAGCGTGGAACAGGGGATATCCTATGGCTACACCTTC. Together with reference TRBV9 and TRBJ1-2, the CDR3 gives the full variable domain: DSGVTQTPKHLITATGQRVTLRCSPRSGDLSVYWYQQSLDQGLQFLIQYYNGEERAKGNILERFSAQQFPDLHSELNLSSLELGDSALYFCASSVEQGISYGYTFGSGTRLTVV.

In this sample, this clone turned up once. The genes are TRBV6-5 and TRBJ2-2; D is possibly TRBD1 or TRBD2 (5 bases each). The CDR3 has 15 amino acids. V was clipped by 0 bases and J by 3 bases, with 8 bases between them. Germline CDR1 and CDR2: MNHEY and SVGAGI. CDR3 bases: TGTGCCAGCAGTTACTCCGGGGCCTACACCGGGGAGCTGTTTTTT. Protein: CASSYSGAYTGELFF.

The chain joins TRBV7-9 to TRBJ2-7, with D perhaps matching TRBD2 (6 bases). Trimming shortened V by 7 bases and J by 4 bases, and 17 bases separated the two germline ends. CDR3 length: 14 residues. Germline CDR1 reads SEHNR; CDR2 reads FQNEAQ (reference sequence). In DNA form, the CDR3 reads TGTGCCAGCAACCCCACCGGAGGAGGGTACGAGCAGTACTTC. Translating gives CASNPTGGGYEQYF.

This chain connects TRBV4-3 to TRBJ2-1; 9 bases agree with TRBD1. This CDR3 comprises 17 residues. V lost 0 bases and J lost 7; bases outside the gene matches: 10. Germline V gene sequence: CDR1 LGHNA, CDR2 YSLEER. The CDR3 DNA sequence: TGCGCCAGCAGCCAAGATGCCGGGACAGGGTCCAGAAATGAGCAGTTCTTC. It codes for CASSQDAGTGSRNEQFF.

V and J are TRBV14 and TRBJ2-7; D not certain. Trimming cost V 3 bases and J 1 base, with 10 bases left between them. The germline V gene has CDR1 SGHDN and CDR2 FVKESK. There are 14 residues in the CDR3. CDR3 in amino acids: CASSQVSESYEQYF. In DNA, the CDR3 is TGTGCCAGCAGCCAGGTGTCGGAGTCCTACGAGCAGTACTTC. Using reference TRBV14 and TRBJ2-7 for the parts outside the CDR3, the full variable domain is EAGVTQFPSHSVIEKGQTVTLRCDPISGHDNLYWYRRVMGKEIKFLLHFVKESKQDESGMPNNRFLAERTGGTYSTLKVQPAELEDSGVYFCASSQVSESYEQYFGPGTRLTVT.

The chain carries TRBV4-1 and TRBJ1-1, with D perhaps TRBD1 (5 bases). Germline CDR1 is MGHRA and CDR2 is YSYEKL. The V end lost 3 bases, the J end lost 11 bases, and 13 bases lay between the germline ends. The CDR3 has 12 residues. CDR3 in amino acids: CASSHHDSSAFF. CDR3 DNA sequence: TGCGCCAGCAGCCACCACGACAGCTCGGCTTTCTTT.

V gene TRBV7-9 combines with J gene TRBJ2-3; 11 bases are shared with TRBD2. V was clipped by 2 bases and J by 6 bases; unmatched bases: 7. This CDR3 has 16 residues. Germline lookup yields CDR1 SEHNR and CDR2 FQNEAQ (reference sequence). DNA of the CDR3: TGTGCCAGCAGCTTATTAGCGGGAGGGGCAGAGGATACGCAGTATTTT. Its translation: CASSLLAGGAEDTQYF.

This clone came up once. The gene calls are TRBV5-4 and TRBJ1-2; D is uncertain. The germline gives CDR1 SGHNT, CDR2 YYREEE (reference sequence). Trimming pared 0 bases from V and 1 base from J, leaving 7 bases between. The CDR3 is made up of 14 amino acids. CDR3 amino acids: CASSLAMVNYGYTF. CDR3 DNA sequence: TGTGCCAGCAGCTTGGCCATGGTTAACTATGGCTACACCTTC.

The chain links TRBV5-4 to TRBJ2-1, with D unresolved. CDR3 length equals 11 residues. V was pared by 4 bases and J by 3 bases, with 2 bases between. Germline V lookup: CDR1 SGHNT, CDR2 YYREEE (reference sequence). The DNA for the CDR3 is TGTGCCAGCAGCGTCTACAATGAGCAGTTCTTC. This gives the protein CASSVYNEQFF.

CDR3 in amino acids: CASSTFQGDEQYF. The CDR3 DNA follows: TGTGCCAGTAGTACTTTCCAGGGTGACGAGCAGTACTTC. This sequence joins TRBV19 and TRBJ2-7; TRBD1 might be the D (5 bases). The germline V and J ends were trimmed by 4 bases and 5 bases, with 12 bases remaining between them. The CDR3 totals 13 residues. CDR1 is LNHDA, CDR2 SQIVND, per germline (reference sequence).

The gene calls are TRBV10-2 and TRBJ1-1; D uncertain. Germline lookup yields CDR1 WSHSY and CDR2 SAAADI. V lost 3 bases and J 3 bases, leaving 5 bases between the germline ends. This CDR3 spans 12 amino acids. In nucleotides, the CDR3 is TGCGCCAGCAGTGATAGTCACACTGAAGCTTTCTTT. Residues: CASSDSHTEAFF.

This sequence joins TRBV19 and TRBJ1-6; tentative D call: TRBD1 (6 bases). V was cut by 3 bases and J by 4 bases, with 10 bases left in between. The CDR3 has 15 amino acids. The germline V gene encodes CDR1 LNHDA and CDR2 SQIVND (reference sequence). The CDR3 DNA sequence: TGTGCCAGTAGTATTGCGGACAGATATAATTCACCCCTCCACTTT. Amino acids: CASSIADRYNSPLHF.

The sample holds a few counts of this clone. The CDR3 DNA reads as TGTGCCAGCAGCCAAGATGTCGTGGCAGGGAGCGGCTACACCTTC. Amino acids: CASSQDVVAGSGYTF. The chain recombines TRBV14 with TRBJ1-2, with D perhaps TRBD1 (5 bases). Germline V CDR1 and CDR2: SGHDN, FVKESK. The V gene lost 0 bases and the J gene lost 8 bases, with 16 bases spanning the gap. The CDR3 length is 15 residues.

This chain links TRBV6-5 with TRBJ1-1; D gene ambiguous. Deletions cut 5 bases from V and 1 base from J, with 8 bases between. CDR1 is MNHEY and CDR2 is SVGAGI in the germline V gene. The CDR3 consists of 13 residues. The CDR3 DNA reads TGTGCCAGCAGTCCCACAAAGAACACTGAAGCTTTCTTT. Translation gives CASSPTKNTEAFF.

This chain joins TRBV6-6 and TRBJ1-5, with TRBD1 identical over 8 bases. There are 15 residues in the CDR3. The germline V gene has CDR1 MNHNY and CDR2 SVGAGI (reference sequence). V lost 4 bases to trimming and J lost 5 bases; unmatched junction nucleotides: 7. The CDR3 is CASSSWTGLDQPQHF. The CDR3 DNA is TGTGCCAGCAGTTCCTGGACAGGGCTGGATCAGCCCCAGCATTTT.

J is TRBJ2-7 and V is TRBV29-1; perhaps TRBD1 as D (6 bases). V was clipped by 5 bases and J by 0 bases, with 11 bases between them. This CDR3 has 13 amino acids. The V gene's germline CDR1 is SQVTM and CDR2 ANQGSEA. The CDR3 here is CSVKTGSSYEQYF. As DNA, the CDR3 is TGCAGCGTTAAGACAGGAAGCTCCTACGAGCAGTACTTC.

The J gene is TRBJ1-3, the V gene TRBV5-8; D is unresolved. Germline V CDR1 and CDR2: SGHTS, YDEGEE. The CDR3 runs 17 residues. Trimming removed 4 bases from V and 4 bases from J, with 21 bases in between. Here the CDR3 reads CASSMDFRGFSGNTIYF. The CDR3, as DNA: TGTGCCAGCAGCATGGACTTTCGGGGATTCTCCGGAAACACCATATATTTT.

The chain combines TRBV29-1 with TRBJ2-7; no clear D gene. The CDR3 totals 13 residues. Germline V CDR1 and CDR2: SQVTM, ANQGSEA. Trimming took 3 bases from V and 2 from J, leaving 11 bases between them. The CDR3 DNA is TGCAGCGTTGAGACCCAGCAAACCTACGAGCAGTACTTC. Translation: CSVETQQTYEQYF.

V gene TRBV5-1 combines with J gene TRBJ2-1; 13 bases are shared with TRBD2. J was trimmed by 8 bases and V by 2 bases; bases with no gene match: 4. This CDR3 is built from 15 residues. Germline V gives CDR1 SGHRS, CDR2 YFSETQ. CDR3 loop: CASSLLAGGIDEQFF. As DNA, the CDR3 is TGCGCCAGCAGCTTACTAGCGGGGGGGATCGATGAGCAGTTCTTC.

Worth noting for this clone: The sample has other DNA sequences that encode this CDR3 too. The chain combines TRBV29-1 with TRBJ2-5, with 7 bases fitting TRBD1. The better agreement between TRBJ2-7 and the DNA end casts doubt on the J call. CDR3 length: 13 residues. Germline assignment: CDR1 SQVTM and CDR2 ANQGSEA. The chain's CDR3 is CSVETGTAYEQYF. The DNA of the CDR3 is TGCAGCGTTGAAACTGGGACAGCTTACGAGCAGTACTTC.

V gene TRBV9 combines with J gene TRBJ2-5; D is undetermined. Trimming took off 0 bases at V and 2 bases at J, with 14 bases between the two ends. Germline V gene data show CDR1 as SGDLS and CDR2 as YYNGEE. The CDR3 has 16 amino acids. The CDR3, as DNA: TGTGCCAGCAGCGTAGAAGCAGAGCAGATACAAGAGACCCAGTACTTC. This codes for CASSVEAEQIQETQYF.

V and J are TRBV27 and TRBJ2-7; possibly TRBD1 or TRBD2 for D (5 bases each). Germline V gene data show CDR1 as MNHEY and CDR2 as SMNVEV (reference sequence). V lost 5 bases and J lost 3, with 23 bases in between. This CDR3 is 17 amino acids long. The CDR3 here is CASSLLGVEGAFYEQYF. The CDR3 DNA reads as TGTGCCAGCAGTCTACTAGGGGTGGAAGGGGCTTTCTACGAGCAGTACTTC.

This chain links TRBV6-6 with TRBJ2-3, with TRBD1 matching over 7 bases. The CDR3 sequence is 16 residues long. Trimming cost V 2 bases and J 3 bases; bases outside gene matches: 8. Germline V gene lookup returns CDR1 MNHNY and CDR2 SVGAGI (reference sequence). In nucleotides, the CDR3 is TGTGCCAGCAGTTACGGGGCCGGGACAGTAACAGATACGCAGTATTTT. It codes for CASSYGAGTVTDTQYF.

The CDR3 here is CASSQAGLASVSVIETQYF. The CDR3 coding sequence is TGCGCCAGCAGCCAAGCGGGACTAGCGAGTGTTTCTGTTATTGAGACCCAGTACTTC. V is TRBV4-1 and J is TRBJ2-5; 10 bases map to TRBD2. Germline trimming cut 1 base from V and 5 bases from J; bases unmatched to any gene: 16. The CDR3 has 19 amino acids. CDR1 and CDR2 from the germline V gene are MGHRA and YSYEKL.

The chain couples TRBV30 to TRBJ1-4, with TRBD1 as a possible D gene (5 bases). CDR1 is GTSNPN and CDR2 is SVGIG in the germline V gene (reference sequence). This CDR3 is built from 13 residues. V was pared by 0 bases and J by 8 bases, with 10 bases between. As DNA, the CDR3 is TGTGCCTGGAGTGTTGGGGCGGGGGAAAAACTGTTTTTT. Encoded protein: CAWSVGAGEKLFF.

The rearrangement uses TRBV4-2 and TRBJ2-1, with D possibly being TRBD1 (6 bases). From germline, CDR1 is LGHNA and CDR2 YNFKEQ. The V end lost 0 bases, the J end lost 1 base, and 16 bases lay between the germline ends. The CDR3 extends over 18 amino acids. The CDR3 sequence: CASSQETPDSLSYNEQFF. CDR3 DNA sequence: TGTGCCAGCAGCCAAGAGACGCCGGACAGCCTATCCTACAATGAGCAGTTCTTC.

The V call is TRBV7-2, the J call TRBJ2-1; TRBD2 agrees at 12 bases. Trimming cost V 5 bases and J 8 bases; bases outside gene matches: 10. Germline CDR1 and CDR2: SGHTA and FQGNSA. There are 16 residues in the CDR3. CDR3 DNA sequence: TGTGCCAGCAGCGAAAACCTAGCGGGAGGGTGGGATGAGCAGTTCTTC. This gives the protein CASSENLAGGWDEQFF.

This clone was picked up one time. The CDR3 coding sequence is TGTGCCAGCAGCTCGGGACAGGGCAACCTTTTCCAGTACTTC. This encodes CASSSGQGNLFQYF. The V and J genes are TRBV11-2 and TRBJ2-7, with 9 bases identical to TRBD1. Unmatched junction bases numbered 11, after V lost 4 bases and J lost 10 bases. The CDR3 has 14 residues. Germline CDR1 reads SGHAT; CDR2 reads FQNNGV.